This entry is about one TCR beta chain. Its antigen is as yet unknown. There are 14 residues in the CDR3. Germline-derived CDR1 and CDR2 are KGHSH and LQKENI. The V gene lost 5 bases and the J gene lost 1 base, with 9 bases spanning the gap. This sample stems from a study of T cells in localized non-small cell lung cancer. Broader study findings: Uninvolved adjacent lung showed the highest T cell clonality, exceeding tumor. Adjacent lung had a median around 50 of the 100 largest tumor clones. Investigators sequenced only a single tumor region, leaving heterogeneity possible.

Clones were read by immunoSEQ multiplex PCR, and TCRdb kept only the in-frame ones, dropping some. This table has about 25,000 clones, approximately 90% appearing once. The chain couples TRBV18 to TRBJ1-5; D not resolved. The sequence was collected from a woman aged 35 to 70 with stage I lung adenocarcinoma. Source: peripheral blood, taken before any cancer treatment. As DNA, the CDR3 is TGTGCCAGCTCAGAGACACTGAGCAATCAGCCCCAGCATTTT. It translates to CASSETLSNQPQHF.